This is a list of T cell receptor beta chains from one sample in a study of T cell changes during pregnancy in multiple sclerosis. This table comes from immunoSEQ multiplex PCR, and its TCRdb copy is limited to in-frame clones, with some not included. Of around 34,000 clones detected, just over 90% appear once; the ten largest clones hold around 10%. The input for sequencing was CD8+ T cells from peripheral blood mononuclear cells, taken before pregnancy. These receptors were collected from a female donor with multiple sclerosis, enrolled in a pregnancy study. Both conserved end residues are part of each CDR3. D genes are given only for firm matches. Not all rows give a size; the values are once, few, many and, for expanded clones, a class.

V gene,J gene,D gene,clone size,CDR3 DNA,CDR3 protein
TRBV29-1,TRBJ2-5,.,.,TGCAGCGTTCACCCCCGGGTAGAGACCCAGTACTTC,CSVHPRVETQYF
TRBV9,TRBJ1-5,.,once,TGTGCCAGCAGCGCTGACATAACCGATCAGCCCCAGCATTTT,CASSADITDQPQHF
TRBV14,TRBJ2-1,TRBD2,.,TGTGCCAGCAGCCAAGGGGCCGGGAGGAGGGGAAATGAGCAGTTCTTC,CASSQGAGRRGNEQFF
TRBV11-1,TRBJ1-4,.,.,TGTGCCAGCAGCTTCTCGAATGAAAAACTGTTTTTT,CASSFSNEKLFF
TRBV13,TRBJ2-7,.,once,TGTGCCAGCAGCTTAGGAGTCGGCTCCTACGAGCAGTACTTC,CASSLGVGSYEQYF
TRBV6-5,TRBJ2-7,TRBD1,.,TGTGCCAGCAGTTACTCGGGACAGGGTGATGAGCAGTACTTC,CASSYSGQGDEQYF
TRBV14,TRBJ1-2,.,many,TGTGCCAGCAGCCAAGTAGGGCCGCCGAGGGTCCCAATCTATGGCTACACCTTC,CASSQVGPPRVPIYGYTF
TRBV29-1,TRBJ2-1,.,.,TGCAGCCTCAACACAGGGTATGAGCAGTTCTTC,CSLNTGYEQFF
TRBV4-2,TRBJ2-7,.,.,TGTGCCAGCAGCCAAGTTGGCATCTTAGGCGGGAATTCCTACGAGCAGTACTTC,CASSQVGILGGNSYEQYF
TRBV19,TRBJ1-2,TRBD1,once,TGTGCCAGTAGTATCCCCGGCAGGGGGGATGGCTACACCTTC,CASSIPGRGDGYTF
TRBV30,TRBJ1-3,TRBD1,.,TGTGCCTGGAGTGTACCCCCTGACAGGGGGCACAGAAACACCATATATTTT,CAWSVPPDRGHRNTIYF
TRBV7-8,TRBJ1-3,.,.,TGTGCCAGCAGCCTCCCGCGGGACGGGAGCTCTGGAAACACCATATATTTT,CASSLPRDGSSGNTIYF
TRBV4-3,TRBJ1-4,TRBD1,.,TGCGCCAGCAGCCAAGATCGGGGGACAGGCAATGAAAAACTGTTTTTT,CASSQDRGTGNEKLFF
TRBV7-9,TRBJ2-2,.,.,TGTGCCAGCAGCTGGTCCCGGGAGCACACCGGGGAGCTGTTTTTT,CASSWSREHTGELFF
TRBV27,TRBJ2-1,TRBD1,.,TGTGCCAGCAGTTTCGCCGTCCCGGGACAGGGTCATGAGCAGTTCTTC,CASSFAVPGQGHEQFF
TRBV4-2,TRBJ2-1,.,.,TGTGCCAGCAGCCTTAGTTACAATGAGCAGTTCTTC,CASSLSYNEQFF
TRBV9,TRBJ1-2,TRBD1,.,TGTGCCAGCAGCTTTGGGACAGGGAACAACTATGGCTACACCTTC,CASSFGTGNNYGYTF
TRBV5-1,TRBJ1-1,TRBD1,.,TGCGCCAGCAGCTTATGGGGACAGGGAAGCACTGAAGCTTTCTTT,CASSLWGQGSTEAFF
TRBV11-3,TRBJ1-1,.,.,TGTGCCAGCAGCTTAGATCACCGGACTGAAGCTTTCTTT,CASSLDHRTEAFF
TRBV19,TRBJ1-3,.,.,TGTGCCAGTAGTGACCGAGGAGGTAACACCATATATTTT,CASSDRGGNTIYF
TRBV19,TRBJ1-5,.,once,TGTGCCTCCAAAGACGGTCAGGGGAGTGCTAATAGCAATCAGCCCCAGCATTTT,CASKDGQGSANSNQPQHF
TRBV19,TRBJ1-2,.,once,TGTGCCAGTAGTGCCGGACTGCCGATGGGCTACACCTTC,CASSAGLPMGYTF
TRBV5-6,TRBJ2-3,.,.,TGTGCCAGCAGCTTCAGGGGGGTGGAGGCCGATACGCAGTATTTT,CASSFRGVEADTQYF
TRBV5-5,TRBJ2-7,.,.,TGTGCCAGCAGCTCCGGGACTGGGATGTGGGAGCAGTACTTC,CASSSGTGMWEQYF
TRBV7-2,TRBJ2-5,TRBD2,.,TGTGCCAGCAGCCCGGGGGGGTTAGAAGAGACCCAGTACTTC,CASSPGGLEETQYF
TRBV19,TRBJ2-1,.,.,TGTGCCAGTAGTATGACGGGGAGCTCCTACAATGAGCAGTTCTTC,CASSMTGSSYNEQFF
TRBV7-8,TRBJ1-3,.,once,TGTGCCAGCAGCTTTCCAGGTGGAAACACCATATATTTT,CASSFPGGNTIYF
TRBV9,TRBJ2-5,.,once,TGTGCCAGCAGCCCCCAGGGACAAGGAGAGACCCAGTACTTC,CASSPQGQGETQYF
TRBV4-2,TRBJ2-7,.,once,TGTGCCAGCAGCCAAGGGGGAGCGGACTGGCGGTACTTC,CASSQGGADWRYF
TRBV6-1,TRBJ2-7,.,.,TGTGCCAGCAGTGAAGCGGAAACAGCCTACGAGCAGTACTTC,CASSEAETAYEQYF
TRBV29-1,TRBJ1-1,.,medium-sized,TGCAGCGTGGTTAAAGGGGAAGGCACTGAAGCTTTCTTT,CSVVKGEGTEAFF
TRBV4-3,TRBJ2-2,TRBD2,.,TGCGCCAGCAGCCAGGACGTGCGGGGGTCCGGGGAGCTGTTTTTT,CASSQDVRGSGELFF
TRBV27,TRBJ1-1,TRBD1,once,TGTGCCAGCAGCTATACAGGGGCTGAAGCTTTCTTT,CASSYTGAEAFF
TRBV5-5,TRBJ1-2,TRBD1,.,TGTGCCAGCAGGTGGGACAGAGTCTATGGCTACACCTTC,CASRWDRVYGYTF
TRBV7-9,TRBJ2-3,.,.,TGTGCCAGCAGCCTTGTCCGCACAGATACGCAGTATTTT,CASSLVRTDTQYF
TRBV7-2,TRBJ2-7,.,.,TGTGCCAGCAGCTTAGGACTGCTGAAGGGGTACGAGCAGTACTTC,CASSLGLLKGYEQYF
TRBV25-1,TRBJ2-3,.,.,TGTGCCAGCTCCCTTCCCGCTCAGGGCCCTAGCACAGATACGCAGTATTTT,CASSLPAQGPSTDTQYF
TRBV5-1,TRBJ2-5,.,.,TGCGCCAGCAGTCCTTCGCACGGAGAAGAGACCCAGTACTTC,CASSPSHGEETQYF
TRBV27,TRBJ1-2,TRBD1,once,TGTGCCAGCAGTCTCTCAGGGGGTGGCGGGGTTGACTATGGCTACACCTTC,CASSLSGGGGVDYGYTF
TRBV6-5,TRBJ2-7,TRBD1,once,TGTGCCAGCAGTGCCGGGACAGGGAACTACGAGCAGTACTTC,CASSAGTGNYEQYF
TRBV10-3,TRBJ1-2,TRBD1,.,TGTGCCATCAGTAGAACCCTGGGACAGAAGAGAGCTTATGGCTACACCTTC,CAISRTLGQKRAYGYTF
TRBV7-7,TRBJ2-2,.,.,TGTGCCAGCAGCCCCTTCACCGGGGAGCTGTTTTTT,CASSPFTGELFF
TRBV6-5,TRBJ2-2,TRBD1,.,TGTGCCAGCAGTTACCACAGGGGTATGGTCGGGGAGCTGTTTTTT,CASSYHRGMVGELFF
TRBV19,TRBJ1-5,TRBD1,.,TGTGCCAGTAGTCCCACAGGGGCCCACAATCAGCCCCAGCATTTT,CASSPTGAHNQPQHF
TRBV2,TRBJ2-1,TRBD2,.,TGTGCCAGCAGACGGGCTAGCGGGGCGATCTACAATGAGCAGTTCTTC,CASRRASGAIYNEQFF
TRBV4-3,TRBJ1-2,.,.,TGCGCCAGCAGCCAAGATCGGTCTTCCTATGGCTACACCTTC,CASSQDRSSYGYTF
TRBV27,TRBJ2-1,TRBD2,.,TGTGCCAGCAGTTTAGGGACTAGCGGCAATGAGCAGTTCTTC,CASSLGTSGNEQFF
TRBV10-3,TRBJ2-1,.,.,TGTGCCATCAGTAGTCCCGGGGGTCTTTACAATGAGCAGTTCTTC,CAISSPGGLYNEQFF
TRBV5-6,TRBJ2-1,TRBD2,.,TGTGCCAGCAGCTGGGGGACTAGCGGATACAATGAGCAGTTCTTC,CASSWGTSGYNEQFF
TRBV7-9,TRBJ2-2,.,once,TGTGCCAGCAGGGGGGGTAGCTCCGGGGAGCTGTTTTTT,CASRGGSSGELFF
TRBV5-5,TRBJ1-2,TRBD1,.,TGTGCCAGCAGCTCCGGGACAGGACTCACCGCCTATGGCTACACCTTC,CASSSGTGLTAYGYTF